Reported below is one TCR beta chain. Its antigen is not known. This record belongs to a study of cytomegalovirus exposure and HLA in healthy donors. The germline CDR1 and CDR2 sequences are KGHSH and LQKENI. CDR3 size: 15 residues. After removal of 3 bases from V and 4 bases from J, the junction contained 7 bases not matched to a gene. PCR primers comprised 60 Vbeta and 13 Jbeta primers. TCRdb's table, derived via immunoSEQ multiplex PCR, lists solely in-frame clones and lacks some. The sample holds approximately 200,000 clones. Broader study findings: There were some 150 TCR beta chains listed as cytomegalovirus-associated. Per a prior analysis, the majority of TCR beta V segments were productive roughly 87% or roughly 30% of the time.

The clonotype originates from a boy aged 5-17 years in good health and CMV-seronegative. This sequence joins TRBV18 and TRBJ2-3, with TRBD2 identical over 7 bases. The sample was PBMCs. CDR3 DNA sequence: TGTGCCAGCTCACCGTGGGGGGGTTTTTCAGATACGCAGTATTTT. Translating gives CASSPWGGFSDTQYF.